This TCR beta chain was retrieved from a study of blood T cells in healthy people across ages. A sample-barcoded 5' primer and a J-beta primer mix were used in a second PCR of roughly 7 to 12 cycles. Each cDNA was tagged by a template-switch adaptor containing 12 random nucleotides. A single record per CDR3 protein comes from TCRdb applying MiXCR to the 5' RACE reads. The data hold 1.5 million to 2 million distinct CDR3 sequences, with about 32% observed a single time. For this clonotype: What it binds is not known.

The CDR3 runs to 18 residues. Germline trimming cut 0 bases from V and 0 bases from J; bases unmatched to any gene: 10. Germline CDR1 is DFQATT and CDR2 is SNEGSKA (reference sequence). Overall study results and limits: Roughly linearly, TCR beta diversity per million T cells fell as age increased.

This sequence joins TRBV20-1 and TRBJ2-5, with 10 bases aligning to TRBD2. The sequence came from a woman aged 30 to 39 in good health. Source material: blood. The CDR3 sequence is CSARDVTSGAMYQETQYF. The CDR3 DNA reads as TGCAGTGCTAGAGATGTAACTAGCGGGGCGATGTACCAAGAGACCCAGTACTTC.